These 12 T cell receptor beta chains originate from one sample sequenced in a study of T cells after posttransplantation cyclophosphamide. A marrow graft followed busulfan-fludarabine conditioning, with cyclophosphamide on days +3 and +4. This table comes from immunoSEQ multiplex PCR, and its TCRdb copy is limited to in-frame clones, with some not included. The sample holds 15,000 to 25,000 clones, roughly nine tenths seen once. The sequencing here drew on PBMCs, taken after allogeneic stem cell transplant with posttransplant cyclophosphamide. The receptor source for this set is a female patient aged 40-50 years who received an allogeneic stem cell transplant from a related donor, was CMV-positive, and had no GVHD. Part of the T cell pool may stem from the graft donor.

The chain joins TRBV30 to TRBJ1-3; D is possibly TRBD1 (5 bases). This CDR3 is 14 amino acids long. Germline values: CDR1 GTSNPN, CDR2 SVGIG (reference sequence). Trimming left V 3 bases short and J 4 bases short, with 13 bases between. CDR3: CAWRVGGAGNTIYF. In DNA form, the CDR3 reads TGTGCCTGGAGAGTAGGAGGGGCAGGAAACACCATATATTTT.

The V call is TRBV18, the J call TRBJ1-3; tentatively, D is TRBD1 (5 bases). The germline gives CDR1 KGHSH, CDR2 LQKENI. The CDR3 contains 18 residues. Trimming cost V 2 bases and J 3 bases, with 20 bases left between them. CDR3 DNA: TGTGCCAGCTCACCAAAGGCCGGACATGGTTCTCTTGGAAACACCATATATTTT. Translation gives CASSPKAGHGSLGNTIYF.

CDR3 sequence reads: CASTKGQGVTEAFF. The CDR3 region has the DNA TGTGCCAGCACCAAGGGACAGGGGGTCACTGAAGCTTTCTTT. The chain links TRBV28 to TRBJ1-1; TRBD1 agrees at 11 bases. CDR1 is MDHEN and CDR2 is SYDVKM in the germline V gene. This CDR3 region has 14 residues. V shed 7 bases, J shed 4 bases, and the junction held 5 bases outside the gene matches.

This chain links TRBV5-1 with TRBJ2-7; 7 positions match TRBD1. The CDR3 totals 14 residues. Germline-derived CDR1 and CDR2 are SGHRS and YFSETQ. Trimming at V came to 3 bases and at J to 0 bases, leaving 3 bases not matched to a gene. CDR3 in amino acids: CASSSGQPSYEQYF. The CDR3 bases are TGCGCCAGCAGCTCGGGACAGCCCTCCTACGAGCAGTACTTC.

The chain uses TRBV4-3 and TRBJ1-2; 8 nucleotides line up with TRBD1. Germline V gives CDR1 LGHNA, CDR2 YSLEER. The CDR3 totals 16 residues. V dropped 0 bases and J dropped 5; count of bases not matched to a gene: 8. Here the CDR3 reads CASSQDINRGDYGYTF. The DNA for the CDR3 is TGCGCCAGCAGCCAAGATATAAACAGGGGGGATTATGGCTACACCTTC.

The V and J genes are TRBV5-4 and TRBJ2-1; weak D call: TRBD2 (6 bases). CDR1 is SGHNT, CDR2 YYREEE, per germline (reference sequence). With 4 bases removed from V and 8 bases from J, the gap between germline ends came to 13 bases. The CDR3 sequence is 13 residues long. CDR3 loop: CASSLREWDEQFF. CDR3 DNA: TGTGCCAGCAGCCTCCGGGAGTGGGATGAGCAGTTCTTC.

The V and J genes are TRBV6-5 and TRBJ2-7, with TRBD2 identical over 7 bases. Looked up from germline, CDR1 is MNHEY and CDR2 is SVGAGI. The CDR3 totals 15 residues. The V and J ends lost 0 bases and 2 bases, in that order; junction bases with no gene match: 4. DNA for the CDR3: TGTGCCAGCAGTTACTCGACGCTAGCGGCCTACGAGCAGTACTTC. Protein: CASSYSTLAAYEQYF.

The gene calls are TRBV19 and TRBJ2-4, with TRBD1 as a possible D gene (6 bases). V lost 4 bases and J 8 bases, leaving 18 bases between the germline ends. CDR3 length: 15 residues. CDR1 is LNHDA, CDR2 SQIVND, per germline (reference sequence). CDR3 amino acids: CASSTRAGDLDIQYF. The CDR3 nucleotides read TGTGCCAGTAGTACCAGAGCAGGGGACCTGGACATTCAGTACTTC.

This clone has only one observation. The rearrangement links TRBV9 to TRBJ2-1; TRBD1 matches at 9 bases. Germline V gene data show CDR1 as SGDLS and CDR2 as YYNGEE. This CDR3 is built from 16 residues. The ends lost 6 bases at V and 8 bases at J; junction bases unmatched: 15. CDR3 DNA sequence: TGTGCCAGCACGGCGGGATTTCGGGACAGGGTGGATGAGCAGTTCTTC. This translates into CASTAGFRDRVDEQFF.

The chain employs TRBV13 and TRBJ2-3, with 7 bases fitting TRBD2. Per germline, CDR1 PRHDT and CDR2 FYEKMQ (reference sequence). V shed 0 bases and J 3 bases; nucleotides not matched to a gene: 6. There are 16 residues in the CDR3. CDR3 sequence reads: CASSLGVRESTDTQYF. The DNA of the CDR3 is TGTGCCAGCAGCTTAGGGGTGCGGGAGTCAACAGATACGCAGTATTTT.

The chain links TRBV7-2 to TRBJ2-7, with 9 bases aligning to TRBD2. The CDR3 is 14 amino acids. Looked up from germline, CDR1 is SGHTA and CDR2 is FQGNSA. J gave up 0 bases and V 5 bases, and 2 bases lay outside the gene matches. CDR3 amino acids: CASSVGLASYEQYF. Written as DNA, the CDR3 is TGTGCCAGCAGCGTGGGACTAGCCTCCTACGAGCAGTACTTC.

The chain couples TRBV28 to TRBJ1-4; D gene unclear. The length of the CDR3 is 21 residues. Germline V gene sequence: CDR1 MDHEN, CDR2 SYDVKM. Trimming removed 3 bases from V and 3 bases from J, with 29 bases in between. The CDR3 region has the DNA TGTGCCAGCAGTTTTTTCATCGGGAAAAGCTTATCTTATGGGGCTAATGAAAAACTGTTTTTT. This sequence encodes CASSFFIGKSLSYGANEKLFF.